This T cell receptor (beta chain) stems from a study of blood T cell repertoires in COVID-19. Turning to the study itself: Spain, Italy and the United States supplied samples that represented acute and convalescent COVID-19. In each case, the material was cDNA or gDNA derived from T cells, B-cell-depleted T cells, or PBMCs.

Germline-derived CDR1 and CDR2 are SGDLS and YYNGEE. The CDR3 covers 16 residues. J was trimmed by 3 bases and V by 0 bases; bases with no gene match: 7. The Seattle patients, enrolled during active infection, were followed longitudinally. Authors' processing steps: Amplification from reference gene primers served as the basis for estimated nucleated cell counts. Sequencing was performed with immunoSEQ multiplex PCR; in TCRdb, only in-frame clones are kept and a portion is missing. The V and J calls and clone size are taken from that table; D and trimming were inferred from the DNA. Altogether some 56,000 clones are present, about 87% being singletons, with the ten largest covering more than 6%.

Sequencing was performed on peripheral blood. The TCR originated in an older woman with COVID-19, enrolled during active disease. This sequence joins TRBV9 and TRBJ2-3; 7 bases agree with TRBD2. The DNA for the CDR3 is TGTGCCAGCAGCGTAGAACAGCGGGACCCGACAGATACGCAGTATTTT. Its protein product is CASSVEQRDPTDTQYF.